These T cell receptor beta chains were read from a single sample in a study of T cell responses to AZD1222 COVID-19 vaccine. Sequencing was performed with immunoSEQ multiplex PCR; in TCRdb, only in-frame clones are kept and a portion is missing. The sample carries about 110,000 clones, approximately 89% recorded once. Here the sequenced sample was peripheral blood, taken on day 0 of AZD1222 vaccination. The receptor set was obtained from an adult in good health. Both conserved end residues are part of each CDR3. Each record gives: D gene, V gene, CDR3 protein. The D gene is left open where the match is weak.

D: .; V: TRBV4-3; CDR3: CASSQPNSPLHF
D: .; V: TRBV5-1; CDR3: CASSLGGDPRETQYF
D: TRBD1; V: TRBV29-1; CDR3: CSVEDTGVNTEAFF
D: .; V: TRBV4-2; CDR3: CASSQGWPTEDYGYTF
D: .; V: TRBV11-2; CDR3: CASSKARKSTDTQYF
D: .; V: TRBV7-3; CDR3: CASSLGGLETEAFF
D: TRBD1; V: TRBV6-5; CDR3: CASIDRGRAGELFF
D: TRBD2; V: TRBV6-2/TRBV6-3; CDR3: CASSRTSGGHEQYF
D: .; V: TRBV7-8; CDR3: CASSLQENTEAFF
D: .; V: TRBV14; CDR3: CASSQDGSFSGNTIYF
D: .; V: TRBV7-2; CDR3: CASSLVGLDTGELFF
D: TRBD1; V: TRBV7-2; CDR3: CASSLRYRGLDQPQHF
D: .; V: TRBV11-2; CDR3: CASSQNRGLTDTQYF
D: .; V: TRBV4-3; CDR3: CASSQDTLGVGQYF
D: .; V: TRBV12-5; CDR3: CASGLGLDNYGYTF
D: TRBD1; V: TRBV28; CDR3: CASSLAGTGISPLHF
D: .; V: TRBV7-3; CDR3: CASSLTGKDTGELFF
D: TRBD2; V: TRBV27; CDR3: CASSLSIWLAGQDTQYF
D: .; V: TRBV15; CDR3: CATASYQETQYF
D: TRBD2; V: TRBV11-3; CDR3: CASSLGGGAGELFF
D: .; V: TRBV4-3; CDR3: CASSQGRQVGYGYTF
D: .; V: TRBV29-1; CDR3: CSVGDPGNTIYF
D: .; V: TRBV4-3; CDR3: CASSQDRSPAGELFF
D: TRBD1; V: TRBV6-1; CDR3: CASSASPGQGNSYNEQFF
D: .; V: TRBV12-3/TRBV12-4; CDR3: CASSQSGNTIYF
D: .; V: TRBV19; CDR3: CASNQRRGGFDGYTF
D: TRBD2; V: TRBV9; CDR3: CASSFSSGTSGLDTQYF
D: TRBD1; V: TRBV7-9; CDR3: CASSSGQGVHSPLHF
D: .; V: TRBV19; CDR3: CASSPHSDNEKLFF
D: TRBD1; V: TRBV11-3; CDR3: CASSPTGSSGELFF
D: TRBD1; V: TRBV7-9; CDR3: CASSSGGQGTSPLHF
D: TRBD1; V: TRBV6-1; CDR3: CASSTGQNYGYTF
D: .; V: TRBV7-2; CDR3: CASSPPGGHEQFF
D: .; V: TRBV27; CDR3: CASSRRGQTYQETQYF
D: .; V: TRBV12-3/TRBV12-4; CDR3: CASSLLTIYF
D: .; V: TRBV27; CDR3: CASSWGVRVSGANVLTF
D: .; V: TRBV7-9; CDR3: CASTRFRTGFEETQYF